This T cell receptor beta chain was recorded in a study of cytomegalovirus exposure and HLA in healthy donors. General study points: High specificity and sensitivity for cytomegalovirus status were reported for the classifier. CMV antigen specificity was confirmed in vitro for three CMV-associated chains.

Measured with immunoSEQ multiplex PCR; TCRdb has only the in-frame clones, and not every one. This sample has 280,000 or so clones, with approximately 87% found just once. The CDR3 sequence is 16 residues long. V lost 5 bases to trimming and J lost 3 bases; unmatched junction nucleotides: 12. Germline values: CDR1 SGHTA, CDR2 FQGNSA. A note on this clone: The antigen is undetermined.

This sequence joins TRBV7-2 and TRBJ2-5, with 7 bases identical to TRBD2. Sequenced: PBMCs. The sequence was obtained from a woman between 18 and 29 years old in good health and CMV-seronegative. The CDR3 here is CASSGTLAAIKETQYF. CDR3 in DNA: TGTGCCAGCAGCGGAACCCTAGCGGCAATAAAAGAGACCCAGTACTTC.